The 22 T cell receptor beta chains listed next were all sequenced from one sample in a study of CD8+CD57+ T cells in acquired aplastic anemia. The TCR beta profiling, which covered VDJ combination and CDR3 sequence, was carried out using genomic DNA as the template. From the reads, TCRdb called clonotypes with MiXCR, one entry per CDR3 protein. Of hundreds of thousands of distinct CDR3 sequences in the sample, roughly 34% are singletons; the top ten hold roughly 0.8%. Sequencing involved patients with CD8+CD57+ cell expansion previously shown by flow cytometry. The sequenced sample consisted of sorted CD4+, CD8+, or CD8+CD57+ T cells (not recorded which) from PBMCs. These receptors were collected from a human donor with aplastic anemia.

The chain combines TRBV29-1 with TRBJ1-1; D might be TRBD1 (6 bases). CDR3 size: 14 residues. Trimming took 6 bases from V and 2 from J, leaving 16 bases between them. Germline CDR1 reads SQVTM; CDR2 reads ANQGSEA. Written as DNA, the CDR3 is TGCAGCGTGGGCTATGACAGGCTTAACACTGAAGCTTTCTTT. This gives the protein CSVGYDRLNTEAFF.

This clonotype has a count of ten or more. The chain employs TRBV10-3 and TRBJ2-1; no firm D call. Germline V lookup: CDR1 ENHRY, CDR2 SYGVKD. The CDR3 has 14 amino acids. Trimming cost V 7 bases and J 0 bases, with 10 bases left between them. This chain's CDR3 is CAIIDDISYNEQFF. CDR3 nucleotides: TGTGCCATCATTGATGACATCTCCTACAATGAGCAGTTCTTC.

The chain joins TRBV5-8 to TRBJ1-2; TRBD1 aligns across 7 bases. J gave up 7 bases and V 0 bases, and 12 bases lay outside the gene matches. The germline gives CDR1 SGHTS, CDR2 YDEGEE. The CDR3 is 16 amino acids. CDR3 residues: CASSLGSSTGAGGYTF. For the CDR3, the DNA is TGTGCCAGCAGCTTGGGGTCCTCCACAGGGGCCGGTGGCTACACCTTC.

This clonotype showed up many times. Germline is not matched at one junction end, which may reflect a read error. The CDR3 protein is CSARGQGAGYGYTF. As DNA, the CDR3 is TGCAGTGCGAGAGGACAGGGGGCGGGGTATGGCTACACCTTC. The gene calls are TRBV20-1 and TRBJ1-2; 11 bases match TRBD1. CDR1 is DFQATT and CDR2 is SNEGSKA in the germline V gene (reference sequence). This CDR3 comprises 14 residues.

CDR3 sequence (DNA): TGTGCCAGTCGCGACAGGGGCTATAATTCACCCCTCCACTTT. This codes for CASRDRGYNSPLHF. The chain combines TRBV19 with TRBJ1-6; 8 positions agree with TRBD1. CDR3 length: 14 amino acids. J gave up 3 bases and V 8 bases, and 3 bases lay outside the gene matches. Germline V gene lookup returns CDR1 LNHDA and CDR2 SQIVND (reference sequence).

With regard to this clonotype: Possible read error: a much larger clone is one base away. CDR3 sequence: CASSIEGSEAFF. The DNA of the CDR3 is TGTGCCAGTAGTATAGAGGGCTCTGAAGCTTTCTTT. This chain joins TRBV19 and TRBJ1-1; D is uncertain. V was shortened by 0 bases and J by 6 bases, with 5 bases between the two germline ends. Germline lookup yields CDR1 LNHDA and CDR2 SQIVND (reference sequence). This CDR3 has 12 residues.

The table lists this clonotype with many counts. The genes are TRBV19 and TRBJ1-5, with D hard to call. The CDR3 extends over 18 amino acids. Trimming pared 1 base from V and 0 bases from J, leaving 16 bases between. Germline CDR1 LNHDA, CDR2 SQIVND (reference sequence). CDR3 amino acids: CASSIVGPSTISNQPQHF. The DNA for the CDR3 is TGTGCCAGTAGTATAGTTGGGCCCAGTACCATTAGCAATCAGCCCCAGCATTTT. Complete variable domain (other parts from reference TRBV19 and TRBJ1-5): DGGITQSPKYLFRKEGQNVTLSCEQNLNHDAMYWYRQDPGQGLRLIYYSQIVNDFQKGDIAEGYSVSREKKESFPLTVTSAQKNPTAFYLCASSIVGPSTISNQPQHFGDGTRLSIL.

The V call is TRBV11-2, the J call TRBJ2-6, with TRBD1 matching over 9 bases. CDR3 length: 17 amino acids. With V trimmed by 4 bases and J by 2 bases, 6 bases remained unmatched. Germline CDR1 SGHAT, CDR2 FQNNGV. DNA for the CDR3: TGTGCCAGCAGCTCGAACACAGGGGGCGCTGGGGCCAACGTCCTGACTTTC. Its translation: CASSSNTGGAGANVLTF.

This clonotype was counted only a few times. The rearrangement joins TRBV7-3 to TRBJ2-1, with TRBD2 matching over 11 bases. This CDR3 is built from 15 residues. CDR1 SGHTA and CDR2 FQGTGA come from the germline V gene. V was clipped by 4 bases and J by 12 bases; unmatched bases: 11. Here the CDR3 reads CASSSTSGGGVRQFF. In nucleotides, the CDR3 is TGTGCCAGCAGCTCCACTAGCGGGGGCGGGGTTCGGCAGTTCTTC.

The chain recombines TRBV5-6 with TRBJ2-7; 9 bases map to TRBD1. CDR1 is SGHDT and CDR2 is YYEEEE in the germline V gene. CDR3 length: 15 residues. J was trimmed by 5 bases and V by 1 base; bases with no gene match: 7. CDR3 nucleotide sequence: TGTGCCAGCAGCTTGAGTACAGGGGGCAGAGACGAGCAGTACTTC. This gives the protein CASSLSTGGRDEQYF. Filled out from reference TRBV5-6 and TRBJ2-7, the complete variable domain reads DAGVTQSPTHLIKTRGQQVTLRCSPKSGHDTVSWYQQALGQGPQFIFQYYEEEERQRGNFPDRFSGHQFPNYSSELNVNALLLGDSALYLCASSLSTGGRDEQYFGPGTRLTVT.

Concerning this clonotype: Compared with germline, one end of the junction differs, possibly owing to a read error. This chain connects TRBV9 to TRBJ2-7; D is unresolved. The CDR3 totals 8 residues. Germline V gene lookup returns CDR1 SGDLS and CDR2 YYNGEE. CDR3 residues: CASSEQHF. Here the CDR3 DNA reads TGTGCCAGCAGCGAGCAGCACTTC.

This clonotype was recorded at least ten times. The CDR3 DNA follows: TGTGCCAGCAGCGTAGATGAAGGGGGTTACCAAGAGACCCAGTACTTC. Its translation is CASSVDEGGYQETQYF. The chain links TRBV9 to TRBJ2-5; D might be TRBD1 (6 bases). Between the trimmed V and J ends, which lost 0 bases and 0 bases, there was a span of 12 bases. Germline lookup yields CDR1 SGDLS and CDR2 YYNGEE. CDR3 length: 16 residues.

V usage is TRBV19 and J usage is TRBJ1-4; tentative D call: TRBD1 (6 bases). Deletions cut 3 bases from V and 0 bases from J, with 11 bases between. This CDR3 has 16 residues. Looked up from germline, CDR1 is LNHDA and CDR2 is SQIVND (reference sequence). CDR3 loop: CASSIQTGSTNEKLFF. The CDR3 DNA is TGTGCCAGTAGTATTCAAACAGGGTCAACTAATGAAAAACTGTTTTTT.

Note on this clonotype: The CDR3 does not end in the conserved phenylalanine or tryptophan, so this is likely a read error. It is unclear where the CDR3 begins or ends on the DNA, so no DNA is shown, and the CDR3 is as TCRdb lists it. CDR3 loop: CASSLDQIDPTFA. This sequence joins TRBV5-4 and TRBJ1-1. The CDR3 length is 13 residues, termini included. The germline V gene has CDR1 SGHNT and CDR2 YYREEE (reference sequence).

For this clonotype: A much larger clone differs by one base, so this may be a read error. The J gene is TRBJ2-1, the V gene TRBV10-1; 10 bases are a match to TRBD2. V lost 6 bases, J lost 9 bases, and 11 bases stayed unmatched. The CDR3 loop spans 15 amino acids. Germline V gene data show CDR1 as WNHNN and CDR2 as SYGVQD (reference sequence). Written as DNA, the CDR3 is TGCGCCAGCAGCGGATCCTTAGCGGGAGGAATTGAGCAGTTCTTC. Translated, it gives CASSGSLAGGIEQFF.

This clonotype showed up many times. The chain links TRBV20-1 to TRBJ2-7; maybe TRBD1 (5 bases). CDR3 length: 14 residues. V was cut by 5 bases and J by 1 base, with 15 bases left in between. Per the germline V gene, CDR1 is DFQATT and CDR2 is SNEGSKA (reference sequence). The CDR3 DNA is TGCAGTGCTCTCGGCCAGGGCTCATCCTACGAGCAGTACTTC. Translating it yields CSALGQGSSYEQYF.

J is TRBJ2-1 and V is TRBV24-1; 7 nucleotides agree with TRBD2. The CDR3 is made up of 18 amino acids. The junction had 21 bases not matched to a gene; V was cut back by 9 bases and J by 5 bases. The germline V gene encodes CDR1 KGHDR and CDR2 SFDVKD. CDR3 region: CATESGIGVVAGDNEQFF. CDR3 DNA sequence: TGTGCCACCGAAAGCGGGATTGGTGTGGTAGCGGGTGACAATGAGCAGTTCTTC.

This clonotype was seen at least ten times. The chain recombines TRBV7-8 with TRBJ1-2; D gene ambiguous. Germline loops: CDR1 SGHVS, CDR2 FQNEAQ. The CDR3 length is 13 residues. V dropped 0 bases and J dropped 5 bases, with 7 bases sitting between them. This CDR3 is CASSLADRYGYTF. CDR3 sequence (DNA): TGTGCCAGCAGCTTAGCAGATAGGTATGGCTACACCTTC.

This clonotype showed up many times. V is TRBV7-9 and J is TRBJ1-1, with no clear D. V lost 3 bases to trimming and J lost 4 bases, with 3 bases between them. The CDR3 has 11 amino acids. Germline assignment: CDR1 SEHNR and CDR2 FQNEAQ (reference sequence). The CDR3 DNA is TGTGCCAGCAGCTTCTCCACTGAAGCTTTCTTT. The encoded protein is CASSFSTEAFF.

The V and J genes are TRBV11-2 and TRBJ2-4; D is unresolved. CDR3 length equals 15 residues. Germline V gives CDR1 SGHAT, CDR2 FQNNGV. V lost 5 bases and J lost 9, with 20 bases in between. DNA of the CDR3: TGTGCCAGCAGCCCAAGTAACGTTGTCCTGGGCATTCAGTACTTC. This gives the protein CASSPSNVVLGIQYF.

The chain is built from TRBV30 and TRBJ1-5; D is unclear. The CDR3 spans 13 residues. Trimming pared 4 bases from V and 0 bases from J, leaving 7 bases between. The germline V gene encodes CDR1 GTSNPN and CDR2 SVGIG (reference sequence). The CDR3 loop is CAWTVHSNQPQHF. As DNA, the CDR3 is TGTGCCTGGACAGTCCATAGCAATCAGCCCCAGCATTTT.

Comment on this clonotype: A read error may account for a junction end that differs from germline. The chain joins TRBV19 to TRBJ2-1; a weak D match, TRBD2 (5 bases). The germline CDR1 and CDR2 sequences are LNHDA and SQIVND (reference sequence). The CDR3 extends over 16 amino acids. CDR3 loop: CASQQRFKTIDNERFF. The DNA of the CDR3 is TGTGCCAGCCAACAGAGATTTAAGACTATAGACAATGAGCGGTTCTTC.